This entry concerns a single T cell receptor beta chain. The repertoire was sequenced with immunoSEQ multiplex PCR; TCRdb's copy has only in-frame clones and lacks some. The profile shows about 40,000 clones, less than 95% of them singletons. This entry comes from a study of T cell changes during pregnancy in multiple sclerosis. The CDR3 extends over 11 amino acids. Trimming shortened V by 5 bases and J by 3 bases, and 8 bases separated the two germline ends. The germline CDR1 and CDR2 sequences are DFQATT and SNEGSKA (reference sequence). Here the sequenced sample was peripheral blood, taken in the third trimester of pregnancy. The J gene is TRBJ2-7, the V gene TRBV20-1, with D perhaps matching TRBD2 (6 bases). This TCR was recovered from a female donor with multiple sclerosis, enrolled in a pregnancy study. The DNA for the CDR3 is TGCAGTGCTCCGGGACTCTACGAGCAGTACTTC. Amino acid sequence: CSAPGLYEQYF.